The rows below give T cell receptor beta chains drawn from one sample of a study of T cell responses to AZD1222 COVID-19 vaccine. The assay was immunoSEQ multiplex PCR, and TCRdb's table has in-frame clones only and misses some. The data show some 150,000 clones, about 90% seen once. The sequenced sample was peripheral blood, obtained 28 days after the second AZD1222 dose. The receptor set was obtained from an adult who received the AZD1222 COVID-19 vaccine. Both conserved end residues are part of each CDR3. Each record gives: CDR3 protein, CDR3 DNA, clone size, D gene, J gene, V gene. The D gene is left open where the match is weak. The size of a clone is reported for some rows only, either as once, few or many, or as a class for expanded clones.

CSAREPTGTKFF | TGCAGCGCTAGAGAGCCGACAGGGACGAAGTTCTTC | once | TRBD1 | TRBJ2-1 | TRBV29-1
CASSLQRNYGYTF | TGTGCCAGCAGCTTACAACGGAACTATGGCTACACCTTC | - | - | TRBJ1-2 | TRBV7-2
CASGVGNTEAFF | TGTGCCAGTGGCGTAGGAAACACTGAAGCTTTCTTT | - | - | TRBJ1-1 | TRBV19
CASSTTGQSAWGYTF | TGTGCCAGCAGCACCACTGGACAGTCAGCTTGGGGCTACACCTTC | once | - | TRBJ1-2 | TRBV5-6
CASSRDPAGDTQYF | TGCGCCAGCAGCAGGGACCCAGCAGGAGATACGCAGTATTTT | - | - | TRBJ2-3 | TRBV5-1
CASSTGLAGEGISTDTQYF | TGCGCCAGCAGCACCGGACTAGCAGGGGAGGGGATTAGCACAGATACGCAGTATTTT | - | TRBD2 | TRBJ2-3 | TRBV4-1
CASTWAGELFF | TGTGCCAGCACCTGGGCCGGGGAGCTGTTTTTT | - | - | TRBJ2-2 | TRBV5-8
CAISESRQQSSYNSPLHF | TGTGCCATCAGTGAGTCTCGGCAGCAGAGCTCCTATAATTCACCCCTCCACTTT | - | - | TRBJ1-6 | TRBV10-3
CASSPRGRGGAGVPDTQYF | TGTGCCAGCAGTCCCCGGGGGAGGGGCGGAGCGGGAGTACCAGATACGCAGTATTTT | - | TRBD2 | TRBJ2-3 | TRBV6-6
CSASHRGFNYGYTF | TGCAGTGCTAGTCACAGGGGGTTTAACTATGGCTACACCTTC | - | TRBD1 | TRBJ1-2 | TRBV20-1
CSASGARRLSYEQYF | TGCAGTGCTAGTGGCGCGAGAAGACTCTCCTACGAGCAGTACTTC | - | - | TRBJ2-7 | TRBV20-1
CASSPVRVEASPNSPLHF | TGTGCCAGCTCACCGGTCAGGGTGGAAGCCTCTCCGAATTCACCCCTCCACTTT | - | - | TRBJ1-6 | TRBV18
CASSLGLAGASEQFF | TGTGCCAGCAGCCTCGGACTAGCGGGAGCGAGTGAGCAGTTCTTC | - | TRBD2 | TRBJ2-1 | TRBV7-9
CASSLTMAGEAFF | TGCGCCAGCAGCTTGACCATGGCGGGCGAAGCTTTCTTT | - | - | TRBJ1-1 | TRBV5-1
CASSPGDRGKGETEAFF | TGTGCCAGCAGCCCGGGGGACAGGGGGAAAGGAGAGACTGAAGCTTTCTTT | - | TRBD1 | TRBJ1-1 | TRBV5-5
CSVEDLGSGTEAFF | TGCAGCGTTGAAGATCTAGGCAGTGGTACTGAAGCTTTCTTT | - | - | TRBJ1-1 | TRBV29-1
CASSLEITFSGNTIYF | TGTGCCAGCAGCTTAGAAATAACTTTCTCTGGAAACACCATATATTTT | - | - | TRBJ1-3 | TRBV11-2
CSVQTGGGTEAFF | TGCAGCGTTCAGACAGGGGGCGGCACTGAAGCTTTCTTT | - | TRBD1 | TRBJ1-1 | TRBV29-1
CASSLKGTSYEQYF | TGTGCCAGCAGTTTAAAGGGGACATCCTACGAGCAGTACTTC | - | - | TRBJ2-7 | TRBV28
CASSQDYGDYGYTF | TGCGCCAGCAGCCAAGATTACGGGGACTATGGCTACACCTTC | - | - | TRBJ1-2 | TRBV4-3
CATSDSQQGLSEKLFF | TGTGCCACCAGTGATTCCCAACAGGGTTTGAGTGAAAAACTGTTTTTT | - | - | TRBJ1-4 | TRBV24-1
CASSPQTTGLDEKLFF | TGCGCCAGCAGCCCCCAAACGACAGGGTTGGACGAAAAACTGTTTTTT | - | TRBD1 | TRBJ1-4 | TRBV4-3
CASSQEQGGTGELFF | TGCGCCAGCAGCCAAGAGCAGGGGGGGACCGGGGAGCTGTTTTTT | - | - | TRBJ2-2 | TRBV4-3
CASSRGLQPYGYTF | TGTGCCAGCAGTAGGGGGCTCCAGCCGTATGGCTACACCTTC | once | TRBD1 | TRBJ1-2 | TRBV2
CASSDRQTYEQYF | TGTGCCAGCAGCGACCGACAGACCTACGAGCAGTACTTC | once | - | TRBJ2-7 | TRBV7-2
CASSEVGGSNQPQHF | TGTGCCAGCAGTGAAGTGGGGGGAAGCAATCAGCCCCAGCATTTT | - | - | TRBJ1-5 | TRBV2
CASSRQGGSSYEQYF | TGTGCCAGTAGCAGACAGGGGGGAAGCTCCTACGAGCAGTACTTC | - | TRBD1 | TRBJ2-7 | TRBV19
CASSKSGRDTGELFF | TGTGCCAGCAGCAAAAGCGGGAGGGACACCGGGGAGCTGTTTTTT | - | TRBD2 | TRBJ2-2 | TRBV7-2
CASSLAETQYF | TGCGCCAGCAGCTTGGCAGAGACCCAGTACTTC | - | - | TRBJ2-5 | TRBV5-1
CASSLSGTAYEKLFF | TGTGCCAGCAGCCTTTCCGGGACAGCTTATGAAAAACTGTTTTTT | - | TRBD1 | TRBJ1-4 | TRBV7-8
CASTQGLNNEKLFF | TGTGCCAGCACCCAGGGACTGAATAATGAAAAACTGTTTTTT | - | - | TRBJ1-4 | TRBV28
CASSHPENSPLHF | TGCGCCAGCAGCCATCCGGAAAATTCACCCCTCCACTTT | - | - | TRBJ1-6 | TRBV4-1
CASSQGPAAGNTIYF | TGTGCCAGCAGTCAGGGACCTGCGGCGGGAAACACCATATATTTT | - | - | TRBJ1-3 | TRBV7-2
CATSREDGYQPQHF | TGTGCCACCAGCAGAGAGGACGGATATCAGCCCCAGCATTTT | - | - | TRBJ1-5 | TRBV15
CATRGAGVHNEQFF | TGTGCCACCAGGGGGGCGGGAGTCCACAATGAGCAGTTCTTC | - | - | TRBJ2-1 | TRBV24-1
CASCGTQPGQGAYNSPLHF | TGTGCCAGCTGTGGAACGCAACCGGGACAGGGGGCATATAATTCACCCCTCCACTTT | few | TRBD1 | TRBJ1-6 | TRBV28
CASSQLGNQPQHF | TGTGCCAGCAGCCAACTGGGGAATCAGCCCCAGCATTTT | - | - | TRBJ1-5 | TRBV3-1/TRBV3-2